The 23 T cell receptor beta chains below all came from one sample that was sequenced in a study of technical replicates of blood from four donors. The data were produced by immunoSEQ multiplex PCR, yet TCRdb's version contains in-frame clones alone and is incomplete. The table records tens of thousands of clones, 85% to 95% of them present only once. Sequenced sample: T cells isolated from PBMCs. These receptors all stem from a human donor in good health.

The V call is TRBV27, the J call TRBJ2-5; 11 positions match TRBD1. Germline V gene sequence: CDR1 MNHEY, CDR2 SMNVEV (reference sequence). V lost 5 bases to trimming and J lost 5 bases; unmatched junction nucleotides: 7. The CDR3 contains 15 residues. The CDR3 region has the DNA TGTGCCAGCAGTGGATGGACAGGGGGCGGGGAGACCCAGTACTTC. It codes for CASSGWTGGGETQYF.

In regard to this clone: Other DNA variants within this sample encode the same CDR3. The CDR3 spells CASSLQGNTEAFF. The CDR3 DNA reads as TGTGCCAGCAGTTTACAGGGGAACACTGAAGCTTTCTTT. This sequence joins TRBV27 and TRBJ1-1; possible D gene TRBD1, 5 bases. This CDR3 has 13 amino acids. V shed 2 bases and J shed 1 base, with 5 bases lying between them. From germline, CDR1 is MNHEY and CDR2 SMNVEV (reference sequence).

V usage is TRBV28 and J usage is TRBJ1-3, with D possibly TRBD1 on 6 matching bases. Looked up from germline, CDR1 is MDHEN and CDR2 is SYDVKM. The CDR3 runs 14 residues. The V end lost 5 bases, the J end lost 3 bases, and 11 bases lay between the germline ends. The CDR3 sequence: CASSTGPYGNTIYF. DNA for the CDR3: TGTGCCAGCAGTACAGGGCCCTATGGAAACACCATATATTTT.

The J gene is TRBJ2-2, the V gene TRBV29-1; no definite D call. V lost 4 bases to trimming and J lost 9 bases, with 15 bases between them. The CDR3 length is 13 residues. Germline V gene sequence: CDR1 SQVTM, CDR2 ANQGSEA. DNA of the CDR3: TGCAGCGTTGCGGTAAACCCCCTCCGGGAGCTGTTTTTT. Protein: CSVAVNPLRELFF.

The genes are TRBV4-1 and TRBJ2-1; 7 nucleotides agree with TRBD1. The germline gives CDR1 MGHRA, CDR2 YSYEKL. The CDR3 extends over 13 amino acids. Germline trimming cut 8 bases from V and 5 bases from J; bases unmatched to any gene: 6. The CDR3 DNA reads as TGCGCCAGCTCCGGGACAGCTAACAATGAGCAGTTCTTC. This translates into CASSGTANNEQFF.

The chain has TRBV5-1 and TRBJ2-3; 13 bases are a match to TRBD2. V lost 3 bases, J lost 0 bases, and 1 base stayed unmatched. Per the germline V gene, CDR1 is SGHRS and CDR2 is YFSETQ. CDR3 length: 16 residues. The CDR3 loop reads CASSSGLAGSTDTQYF. CDR3 coding DNA: TGCGCCAGCAGCTCGGGACTAGCGGGAAGCACAGATACGCAGTATTTT.

This clone showed up just a few times. This sequence joins TRBV5-1 and TRBJ2-5; 8 bases are shared with TRBD1. V trimming: 4 bases; J trimming: 1 base; junction bases outside the gene matches: 6. CDR3 size: 15 residues. Germline-derived CDR1 and CDR2 are SGHRS and YFSETQ. The CDR3 bases are TGCGCCAGCAGCACTACCGGGACAGGCCAAGAGACCCAGTACTTC. It specifies CASSTTGTGQETQYF.

The chain is built from TRBV28 and TRBJ2-7, with D possibly being TRBD1 (5 bases). Trimming took off 3 bases at V and 1 base at J, with 13 bases between the two ends. The germline V gene encodes CDR1 MDHEN and CDR2 SYDVKM. This CDR3 is 15 amino acids long. The CDR3 DNA follows: TGTGCCAGCAGTTTTCAGGGATTGGGGTCCTACGAGCAGTACTTC. Translated: CASSFQGLGSYEQYF.

This chain's CDR3 is CASSPMAAGAYNEQFF. The CDR3 DNA sequence: TGTGCCAGCAGCCCGATGGCAGCGGGAGCCTACAATGAGCAGTTCTTC. The chain uses TRBV7-2 and TRBJ2-1; TRBD2 agrees at 8 bases. CDR1 is SGHTA, CDR2 FQGNSA, per germline. Trimming at V came to 5 bases and at J to 2 bases, leaving 8 bases not matched to a gene. This CDR3 has 16 residues.

The V gene is TRBV7-8, the J gene TRBJ2-7, with D maybe TRBD1 (5 bases). The V gene's germline CDR1 is SGHVS and CDR2 FQNEAQ. Trimming shortened V by 3 bases and J by 0 bases, and 6 bases separated the two germline ends. The CDR3 extends over 13 amino acids. The CDR3 reads CASSFDSSYEQYF. The CDR3 coding sequence is TGTGCCAGCAGCTTTGACAGCTCCTACGAGCAGTACTTC.

For this clone: The junction differs from germline at one of its ends, possibly a read error. J is TRBJ2-1 and V is TRBV11-2, with 11 bases identical to TRBD2. In germline, CDR1 is SGHAT, CDR2 FQNNGV. This CDR3 is 15 amino acids long. The CDR3 sequence is CASSLVLAGGYEQLF. CDR3 DNA: TGTGCCAGCAGCTTAGTCCTAGCGGGGGGCTATGAGCAGCTCTTC.

The V and J genes are TRBV19 and TRBJ1-2; D unresolved. Germline V gene data show CDR1 as LNHDA and CDR2 as SQIVND (reference sequence). V shed 5 bases and J shed 5 bases, with 6 bases lying between them. The CDR3 is 11 amino acids. The CDR3, as DNA: TGTGCCAGTAGTTCCTTTTATGGCTACACCTTC. The encoded protein is CASSSFYGYTF.

This clone occurred once. V is TRBV19 and J is TRBJ2-5; the D is unclear. V gave up 5 bases and J gave up 0 bases, with 13 bases separating them. The CDR3 is made up of 15 amino acids. Germline V CDR1 and CDR2: LNHDA, SQIVND (reference sequence). The CDR3 loop reads CASSYTQTYQETQYF. CDR3 in DNA: TGTGCCAGTAGTTATACACAAACGTACCAAGAGACCCAGTACTTC.

A single count supports this clone. The V and J genes are TRBV4-2 and TRBJ1-4, with a possible D match to TRBD1 (5 bases). Trimming shortened V by 3 bases and J by 6 bases, and 14 bases separated the two germline ends. Germline V gives CDR1 LGHNA, CDR2 YNFKEQ. The CDR3 is 15 amino acids. Here the CDR3 reads CASSQNQGGDEKLFF. CDR3 coding DNA: TGTGCCAGCAGCCAGAATCAGGGCGGTGATGAAAAACTGTTTTTT.

The chain combines TRBV30 with TRBJ1-2, with D possibly matching TRBD1 (5 bases). The ends were cut back, 0 bases at V and 6 bases at J, with 14 bases in the middle. The CDR3 runs to 14 residues. Per germline, CDR1 GTSNPN and CDR2 SVGIG (reference sequence). The CDR3 spells CAWSVGGDGDGYTF. The CDR3 coding sequence is TGTGCCTGGAGTGTAGGAGGGGACGGGGATGGCTACACCTTC.

The chain has TRBV5-1 and TRBJ1-1; D might be TRBD1 (5 bases). Germline V gene sequence: CDR1 SGHRS, CDR2 YFSETQ. V was trimmed by 4 bases and J by 0 bases, leaving 13 bases between them. This CDR3 comprises 15 residues. The CDR3 DNA reads TGCGCCAGCAGCATTACAGGTGCTGTGAACACTGAAGCTTTCTTT. Residues: CASSITGAVNTEAFF.

The chain is built from TRBV5-1 and TRBJ1-2, with 10 bases fitting TRBD1. Germline values: CDR1 SGHRS, CDR2 YFSETQ. CDR3 length equals 15 residues. After removal of 5 bases from V and 5 bases from J, the junction contained 9 bases not matched to a gene. The CDR3 sequence: CASREMTGGAYGYTF. The CDR3 bases are TGCGCCAGCAGGGAAATGACAGGGGGCGCTTATGGCTACACCTTC.

This chain links TRBV7-9 with TRBJ1-4; D unclear. Looked up from germline, CDR1 is SEHNR and CDR2 is FQNEAQ (reference sequence). The CDR3 is made up of 14 amino acids. V lost 7 bases, J lost 8 bases, and 17 bases lay in between. DNA of the CDR3: TGTGCCAGCACCTCGCTACTAGGCCAGGAAAAACTGTTTTTT. Translation gives CASTSLLGQEKLFF.

The gene calls are TRBV7-8 and TRBJ1-2; D call uncertain. CDR1 is SGHVS, CDR2 FQNEAQ, per germline. This CDR3 comprises 17 residues. The ends were cut back, 4 bases at V and 1 base at J, with 19 bases in the middle. CDR3 protein: CASSYLFADTSNYGYTF. For the CDR3, the DNA is TGTGCCAGCAGCTACCTATTCGCCGACACTAGTAACTATGGCTACACCTTC.

CDR3 sequence reads: CASSLGGEGNQPQHF. DNA for the CDR3: TGTGCCAGCAGCTTAGGAGGGGAGGGCAATCAGCCCCAGCATTTT. The chain combines TRBV7-9 with TRBJ1-5; TRBD1 is a possible D gene (5 bases). This CDR3 region has 15 residues. Looked up from germline, CDR1 is SEHNR and CDR2 is FQNEAQ (reference sequence). The germline V and J ends were trimmed by 1 base and 2 bases, with 9 bases remaining between them.

The gene calls are TRBV5-1 and TRBJ2-7; tentative D call: TRBD1 (6 bases). The V gene lost 1 base and the J gene lost 1 base, with 12 bases spanning the gap. The CDR3 has 15 amino acids. The germline CDR1 and CDR2 sequences are SGHRS and YFSETQ. The CDR3 reads CASSLWQGSSYEQYF. Here the CDR3 DNA reads TGCGCCAGCAGCTTGTGGCAGGGGAGTTCCTACGAGCAGTACTTC.

The chain joins TRBV2 to TRBJ2-2; tentatively, D is TRBD2 (6 bases). Between the trimmed V and J ends, which lost 2 bases and 8 bases, there was a span of 9 bases. CDR3 length equals 13 residues. Germline V gene data show CDR1 as SNHLY and CDR2 as FYNNEI. The CDR3 sequence: CASSEIAEGELFF. As DNA, the CDR3 is TGTGCCAGCAGTGAAATAGCGGAGGGGGAGCTGTTTTTT.

The chain is built from TRBV9 and TRBJ1-1; tentative D call: TRBD1 (5 bases). From germline, CDR1 is SGDLS and CDR2 YYNGEE. Trimming removed 1 base at V and 5 bases at J, with 9 bases between. The CDR3 length is 13 residues. For the CDR3, the DNA is TGTGCCAGCAGCGTATCAGGGAATACTGAAGCTTTCTTT. Protein product: CASSVSGNTEAFF. Full variable domain (remainder filled in from reference TRBV9 and TRBJ1-1): DSGVTQTPKHLITATGQRVTLRCSPRSGDLSVYWYQQSLDQGLQFLIQYYNGEERAKGNILERFSAQQFPDLHSELNLSSLELGDSALYFCASSVSGNTEAFFGQGTRLTVV.